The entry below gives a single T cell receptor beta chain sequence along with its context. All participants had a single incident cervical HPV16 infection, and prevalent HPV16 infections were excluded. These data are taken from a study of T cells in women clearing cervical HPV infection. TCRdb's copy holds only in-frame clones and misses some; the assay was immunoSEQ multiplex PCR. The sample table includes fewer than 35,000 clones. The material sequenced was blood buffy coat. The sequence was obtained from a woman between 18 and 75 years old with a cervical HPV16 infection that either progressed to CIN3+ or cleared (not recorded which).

CDR3 in amino acids: CASSLFQREGNTGELFF. CDR3 DNA (partial): TGCGCCAGCAGCTTGTTCCAGCGGGAGGGGAACACCGGGGAG. The genes are TRBV5-1 and TRBJ2-2, with 10 bases identical to TRBD2. The sequence runs out 3 residues before the end of the CDR3; the remainder is reconstructed from the germline J gene. Germline-derived CDR1 and CDR2 are SGHRS and YFSETQ. Trimming cost V 1 base and J 1 base; bases outside gene matches: 4. The CDR3 contains 17 residues. The whole variable domain, filled in from reference TRBV5-1 and TRBJ2-2, reads KAGVTQTPRYLIKTRGQQVTLSCSPISGHRSVSWYQQTPGQGLQFLFEYFSETQRNKGNFPGRFSGRQFSNSRSEMNVSTLELGDSALYLCASSLFQREGNTGELFFGEGSRLTVL.